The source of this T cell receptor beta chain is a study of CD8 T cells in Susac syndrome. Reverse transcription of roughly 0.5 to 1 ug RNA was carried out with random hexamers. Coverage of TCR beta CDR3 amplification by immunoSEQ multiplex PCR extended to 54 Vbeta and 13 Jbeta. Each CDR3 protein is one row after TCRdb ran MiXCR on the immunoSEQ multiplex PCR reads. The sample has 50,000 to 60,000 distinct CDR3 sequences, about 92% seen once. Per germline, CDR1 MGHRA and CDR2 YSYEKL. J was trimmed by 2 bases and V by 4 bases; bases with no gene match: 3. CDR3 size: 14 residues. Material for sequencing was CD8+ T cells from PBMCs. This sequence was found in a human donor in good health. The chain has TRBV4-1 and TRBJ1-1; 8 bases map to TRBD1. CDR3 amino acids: CASSLGQGNTEAFF. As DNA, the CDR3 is TGCGCCAGCAGCCTCGGACAGGGCAACACTGAAGCTTTCTTT.